The 19 T cell receptor beta chains below were found in one sample sequenced in a study of CD8 T cells in ankylosing spondylitis (dated by TCRdb to 2017 to 2019). These receptors have no known antigen. Library preparation used 5' RACE. Sequencing was performed on an Illumina HiSeq 2500. In TCRdb, the public reads were trimmed at Q25 with fastp and aligned with MiXCR, with productive beta chains retained. Records with the same CDR3 protein are collapsed into one entry carrying the most frequent genes and DNA. This sample comprises about 210,000 distinct CDR3 sequences, around 7.9% of them detected only once. In total, the top ten clones hold about 14% of the sample. The investigation overall reported the following: A TCR beta motif made up of 7 to 9 highly homologous amino acid variants appeared to be characteristic of blood from ankylosing spondylitis patients.

Input material: blood, either unsorted or a sorted T cell fraction (not recorded which). These receptors were taken from a male donor with ankylosing spondylitis.

This clonotype was detected a few times. V is TRBV7-6 and J is TRBJ1-1; no definite D call. V was pared by 3 bases and J by 3 bases, with 8 bases between. The CDR3 extends over 13 amino acids. The V gene's germline CDR1 is SGHVS and CDR2 FNYEAQ. CDR3 in DNA: TGTGCCAGCAGCTTGGGCACTGACACTGAAGCTTTCTTT. Its translation is CASSLGTDTEAFF.

This clonotype was counted ten times or more. The chain combines TRBV27 with TRBJ2-7; D is uncertain. V dropped 4 bases and J dropped 4 bases, with 11 bases sitting between them. This CDR3 has 13 amino acids. Germline V gene sequence: CDR1 MNHEY, CDR2 SMNVEV (reference sequence). CDR3: CASSSPPFYEQYF. DNA for the CDR3: TGTGCCAGCAGTTCTCCTCCGTTTTACGAGCAGTACTTC.

In its sample, this clonotype was seen many times. The chain employs TRBV5-6 and TRBJ1-2; a possible D gene is TRBD1 (6 bases). The CDR3 covers 15 residues. V was cut by 5 bases and J by 2 bases, with 16 bases left in between. Germline V lookup: CDR1 SGHDT, CDR2 YYEEEE. In nucleotides, the CDR3 is TGTGCCAGCAGAGGTCCGCTGGACAGCAACTATGGCTACACCTTC. This encodes CASRGPLDSNYGYTF.

The V call is TRBV15, the J call TRBJ2-3; D not certain. This CDR3 is built from 15 residues. V was clipped by 3 bases and J by 6 bases, with 16 bases between them. CDR1 and CDR2 from the germline V gene are LNHNV and YYDKDF (reference sequence). CDR3 residues: CATSSSIRIGDTQYF. DNA for the CDR3: TGTGCCACCAGCAGTAGCATCAGAATTGGGGATACGCAGTATTTT. The variable domain in full, completed from reference TRBV15 and TRBJ2-3, reads DAMVIQNPRYQVTQFGKPVTLSCSQTLNHNVMYWYQQKSSQAPKLLFHYYDKDFNNEADTPDNFQSRRPNTSFCFLDIRSPGLGDTAMYLCATSSSIRIGDTQYFGPGTRLTVL.

This clonotype was counted many times. The chain links TRBV7-9 to TRBJ1-5; no firm D call. Germline V gene sequence: CDR1 SEHNR, CDR2 FQNEAQ (reference sequence). V dropped 1 base and J dropped 4 bases, with 8 bases sitting between them. The CDR3 runs to 14 residues. The CDR3 DNA follows: TGTGCCAGCAGCTTAGGGGCAGAAAATCAGCCCCAGCATTTT. Translated, it gives CASSLGAENQPQHF.

This clonotype was detected a few times. This rearrangement joins TRBV29-1 to TRBJ1-2; maybe TRBD1 (5 bases). The CDR3 runs to 12 residues. The germline gives CDR1 SQVTM, CDR2 ANQGSEA. V was pared by 4 bases and J by 2 bases, with 8 bases between. CDR3 nucleotides: TGCAGCGTTGCGACAGCAAACTATGGCTACACCTTC. It is translated as CSVATANYGYTF.

This clonotype occurred many times. This sequence joins TRBV7-9 and TRBJ1-4, with TRBD1 matching 10 bases. V trimming: 5 bases; J trimming: 6 bases; junction bases outside the gene matches: 6. This CDR3 region has 15 residues. The germline gives CDR1 SEHNR, CDR2 FQNEAQ (reference sequence). CDR3 region: CASSQRQGAYEKLFF. CDR3 nucleotide sequence: TGTGCCAGCAGCCAAAGACAGGGGGCGTATGAAAAACTGTTTTTT.

This clonotype was seen ten or more times. The chain joins TRBV4-2 to TRBJ1-1; 12 positions agree with TRBD1. The J segment lost 5 bases and the V segment lost 0 bases, leaving 13 bases of the junction unmatched. The CDR3 is 19 residues long. Germline CDR1 reads LGHNA; CDR2 reads YNFKEQ. For the CDR3, the DNA is TGTGCCAGCAGCCAAGACCCCGGGACAGGGGGCTTTAGGGAAACTGAAGCTTTCTTT. This translates into CASSQDPGTGGFRETEAFF.

This clonotype has a count of ten or more. For the CDR3, the DNA is TGTGCCAGCATCCCGACGTTTACCTACGAGCAGTACTTC. Translating gives CASIPTFTYEQYF. The V and J genes are TRBV2 and TRBJ2-7; D unresolved. From germline, CDR1 is SNHLY and CDR2 FYNNEI. Trimming stripped 7 bases from V and 2 bases from J, with 12 bases between. The CDR3 is 13 residues long.

This clonotype was counted at least ten times. The chain has TRBV5-1 and TRBJ2-7; D possibly corresponds to TRBD1 (6 bases). V was trimmed by 5 bases and J by 0 bases, leaving 18 bases between them. The CDR3 totals 16 residues. Germline CDR1 is SGHRS and CDR2 is YFSETQ. The CDR3 loop is CASRRDIYLSSYEQYF. The DNA of the CDR3 is TGCGCCAGCAGGAGGGACATCTACCTAAGCTCCTACGAGCAGTACTTC. Full variable domain (missing parts from reference TRBV5-1 and TRBJ2-7): KAGVTQTPRYLIKTRGQQVTLSCSPISGHRSVSWYQQTPGQGLQFLFEYFSETQRNKGNFPGRFSGRQFSNSRSEMNVSTLELGDSALYLCASRRDIYLSSYEQYFGPGTRLTVT.

This clonotype was seen repeatedly, ten times or more. This chain links TRBV6-1 with TRBJ1-1, with 10 bases that match TRBD1. The CDR3 covers 15 residues. CDR1 MNHNS and CDR2 SASEGT come from the germline V gene. The V and J ends lost 1 base and 6 bases, in that order; junction bases with no gene match: 5. The CDR3 region has the DNA TGTGCCAGCAGTGAAGGACAGGGGGCACAAGCTGAAGCTTTCTTT. Encoded protein: CASSEGQGAQAEAFF.

This clonotype was counted at least ten times. J is TRBJ1-2 and V is TRBV20-1; maybe TRBD1 (5 bases). Germline loops: CDR1 DFQATT, CDR2 SNEGSKA (reference sequence). The V end was cut by 1 base, the J end by 2 bases, with 17 bases between. The CDR3 is 16 residues long. The CDR3 region has the DNA TGCAGTGCTAGAGGGCCTATCGGGGCGATAAACTATGGCTACACCTTC. Its protein is CSARGPIGAINYGYTF.

The sample holds a few counts of this clonotype. The gene calls are TRBV5-4 and TRBJ1-1; TRBD1 matches at 9 bases. CDR1 and CDR2 from the germline V gene are SGHNT and YYREEE (reference sequence). J gave up 6 bases and V 2 bases, and 5 bases lay outside the gene matches. The CDR3 covers 14 residues. The CDR3 loop reads CASSLRDRVAEAFF. The DNA for the CDR3 is TGTGCCAGCAGCTTAAGGGACAGGGTGGCTGAAGCTTTCTTT.

This clonotype was picked up many times. V and J are TRBV9 and TRBJ2-3, with 9 bases lining up with TRBD1. The V gene's germline CDR1 is SGDLS and CDR2 YYNGEE. This CDR3 has 12 residues. The CDR3 here is CASGQGEVTQYF. CDR3 DNA: TGTGCTTCGGGACAGGGAGAGGTTACGCAGTATTTT. The complete variable domain, with remaining parts taken from reference TRBV9 and TRBJ2-3, reads DSGVTQTPKHLITATGQRVTLRCSPRSGDLSVYWYQQSLDQGLQFLIQYYNGEERAKGNILERFSAQQFPDLHSELNLSSLELGDSALYFCASGQGEVTQYFGPGTRLTVL.

This clonotype was seen at least ten times. This chain connects TRBV7-9 to TRBJ1-2; D remains unclear. Per the germline V gene, CDR1 is SEHNR and CDR2 is FQNEAQ (reference sequence). The CDR3 totals 12 residues. Between the trimmed V and J ends, which lost 1 base and 9 bases, there was a span of 9 bases. The CDR3 DNA reads TGTGCCAGCAGCTTAGGTAGTTGGCGCTACACCTTC. It specifies CASSLGSWRYTF.

This clonotype occurred many times. The chain employs TRBV3-1 and TRBJ2-1; TRBD1 agrees at 10 bases. Germline V gene data show CDR1 as LGHDT and CDR2 as YNNKEL (reference sequence). The J segment lost 8 bases and the V segment lost 8 bases, leaving 3 bases of the junction unmatched. The CDR3 is 12 residues long. As DNA, the CDR3 is TGTGCCAGCGGGGACAGGGGCTATGAGCAGTTCTTC. This codes for CASGDRGYEQFF.

The chain carries TRBV9 and TRBJ1-1; the D is unclear. The CDR3 consists of 14 residues. The V gene's germline CDR1 is SGDLS and CDR2 YYNGEE. V was cut by 0 bases and J by 4 bases, with 10 bases left in between. The CDR3 reads CASSVAPGSTEAFF. The CDR3 DNA sequence: TGTGCCAGCAGCGTAGCTCCCGGGAGCACTGAAGCTTTCTTT.

This clonotype occurred a few times. V and J are TRBV5-1 and TRBJ2-1, with D perhaps matching TRBD1 (6 bases). The V gene lost 0 bases and the J gene lost 10 bases, with 17 bases spanning the gap. The CDR3 contains 15 residues. Germline CDR1 SGHRS, CDR2 YFSETQ. CDR3 in DNA: TGCGCCAGCAGCTTGGCACAGGGCCTCAGAGAGGAGCAGTTCTTC. This codes for CASSLAQGLREEQFF.

This clonotype was seen a few times. The CDR3 bases are TGTGCCAGCAGCGCCACGACCGACAGGGACACCATATATTTT. Protein: CASSATTDRDTIYF. The chain combines TRBV11-2 with TRBJ1-3; 7 bases match TRBD1. Losses at the gene ends were 5 bases for V and 8 bases for J; bases not matched to a gene: 9. The CDR3 consists of 14 residues. CDR1 and CDR2 from the germline V gene are SGHAT and FQNNGV.